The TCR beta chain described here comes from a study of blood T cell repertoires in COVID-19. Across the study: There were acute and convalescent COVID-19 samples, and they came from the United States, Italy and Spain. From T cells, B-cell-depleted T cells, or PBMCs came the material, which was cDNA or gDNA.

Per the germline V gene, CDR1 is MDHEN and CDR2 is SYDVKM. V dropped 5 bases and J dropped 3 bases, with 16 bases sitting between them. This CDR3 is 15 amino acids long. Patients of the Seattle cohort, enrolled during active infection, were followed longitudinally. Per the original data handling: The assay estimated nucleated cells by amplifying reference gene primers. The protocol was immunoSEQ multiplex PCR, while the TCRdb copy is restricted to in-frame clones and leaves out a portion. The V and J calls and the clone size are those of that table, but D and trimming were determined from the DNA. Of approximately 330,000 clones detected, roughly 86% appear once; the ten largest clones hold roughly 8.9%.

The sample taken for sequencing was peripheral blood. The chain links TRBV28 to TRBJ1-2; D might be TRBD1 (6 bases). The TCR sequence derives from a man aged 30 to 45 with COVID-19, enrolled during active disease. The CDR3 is CASSTNREFDYGYTF. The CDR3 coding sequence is TGTGCCAGCAGTACAAACAGGGAATTCGACTATGGCTACACCTTC.